What follows are 12 T cell receptor beta chains derived from one specimen sequenced in a study of vaccination and CD4 T cells after COVID-19. The antigens for these receptors are not known. The Oncomine TCR Beta short-read assay was applied to DNA of cultured CD4+ T cells. TCRdb analysed the PCR reads with MiXCR anew, one entry per CDR3 protein. Counted here are some 25,000 distinct CDR3 sequences, under 70% occurring once; the ten biggest clones make up over 4.5%. Specified treatment: approximately 9-day PBMC culture with coronavirus spike peptide pools or control peptides (ViraFEST assay). The sequenced material came from CD4+ T cells from blood, cultured in vitro. The receptors come from a human donor who had recovered from COVID-19.

J is TRBJ2-5 and V is TRBV7-2; 9 positions match TRBD2. Losses at the gene ends were 1 base for V and 5 bases for J; bases not matched to a gene: 8. In germline, CDR1 is SGHTA, CDR2 FQGNSA. CDR3 length: 16 residues. The CDR3 loop is CASSLVVSGSWETQYF. The CDR3 DNA reads TGTGCCAGCAGCTTAGTCGTTAGCGGGAGTTGGGAGACCCAGTACTTC.

The V gene is TRBV19, the J gene TRBJ1-2; possibly TRBD1 for D (5 bases). Germline CDR1 LNHDA, CDR2 SQIVND (reference sequence). This CDR3 is 15 amino acids long. Trimming took off 3 bases at V and 4 bases at J, with 15 bases between the two ends. Here the CDR3 reads CASSIVGAARYGYTF. CDR3 in DNA: TGTGCCAGTAGTATCGTAGGGGCGGCCCGCTATGGCTACACCTTC.

This clonotype was seen more than once but under ten times. This chain uses TRBV6-5 with TRBJ1-2; D not certain. Deletions cut 2 bases from V and 6 bases from J, with 7 bases between. CDR3 size: 12 residues. From germline, CDR1 is MNHEY and CDR2 SVGAGI. CDR3 DNA sequence: TGTGCCAGCAGTTACGAAGCTCATGGCTACACCTTC. Translated, it gives CASSYEAHGYTF.

Only one count was recorded for this clonotype. The chain is built from TRBV7-3 and TRBJ2-1; D possibly matches TRBD1 or TRBD2 (6 bases each). V gave up 2 bases and J gave up 0 bases, with 14 bases separating them. The germline V gene encodes CDR1 SGHTA and CDR2 FQGTGA. The CDR3 loop spans 17 amino acids. CDR3 amino acids: CASSLLPGDFSYNEQFF. CDR3 nucleotide sequence: TGTGCCAGCAGCTTATTGCCAGGGGACTTCTCCTACAATGAGCAGTTCTTC.

This clonotype has only a few counts. The J gene is TRBJ1-3, the V gene TRBV7-9; D is uncertain. The CDR3 extends over 15 amino acids. V was trimmed by 8 bases and J by 0 bases, leaving 14 bases between them. Germline CDR1 SEHNR, CDR2 FQNEAQ (reference sequence). The CDR3 sequence is CASFLLQSSGNTIYF. As DNA, the CDR3 is TGTGCCAGCTTCCTTCTACAGAGCTCTGGAAACACCATATATTTT.

This chain uses TRBV14 with TRBJ2-2; D possibly matches TRBD1 or TRBD2 (5 bases each). The CDR3 runs to 14 residues. Trimming removed 2 bases at V and 6 bases at J, with 10 bases between. Germline-derived CDR1 and CDR2 are SGHDN and FVKESK. This CDR3 is CASSQFGAAGELFF. The CDR3 DNA reads as TGTGCCAGCAGCCAATTCGGGGCGGCCGGGGAGCTGTTTTTT. The whole variable domain, remainder taken from reference TRBV14 and TRBJ2-2, is EAGVTQFPSHSVIEKGQTVTLRCDPISGHDNLYWYRRVMGKEIKFLLHFVKESKQDESGMPNNRFLAERTGGTYSTLKVQPAELEDSGVYFCASSQFGAAGELFFGEGSRLTVL.

The rearrangement links TRBV29-1 to TRBJ2-7; maybe TRBD2 (5 bases). Trimming took off 4 bases at V and 6 bases at J, with 13 bases between the two ends. The CDR3 sequence is 12 residues long. From germline, CDR1 is SQVTM and CDR2 ANQGSEA. The CDR3 nucleotides are TGCAGCGTTGCTTTTGTCGCGGGCGAGCAGTACTTC. Translation gives CSVAFVAGEQYF.

The chain links TRBV6-2 or TRBV6-3 to TRBJ2-7; TRBD1 matches at 9 bases. The V gene end was trimmed by 4 bases and the J gene end by 5 bases; junction bases not matched to a gene: 21. Germline lookup yields CDR1 MNHEY and CDR2 SVGEGT. The CDR3 length is 19 residues. CDR3 loop: CASSFPVLSLNRGLDEQYF. In DNA form, the CDR3 reads TGTGCCAGCAGTTTCCCGGTACTGAGCCTTAACAGGGGGCTCGACGAGCAGTACTTC.

The V and J genes are TRBV21-1 and TRBJ1-5; the table assigns TRBD1, which was not confirmed against the DNA. TRBV21-1 is shown as a pseudogene. The CDR3 runs 15 residues. CDR3 protein: CASSNFRTGVGPQHF. The CDR3 nucleotides are TGTGCCAGCAGCAATTTCAGGACGGGGGTTGGGCCCCAGCATTTT.

This rearrangement joins TRBV11-2 to TRBJ1-2, with a possible D match to TRBD1 (5 bases). Germline assignment: CDR1 SGHAT and CDR2 FQNNGV. Trimming left V 1 base short and J 6 bases short, with 12 bases between. CDR3 length: 14 amino acids. CDR3 sequence reads: CASSLARGVDGYTF. The CDR3 DNA sequence: TGTGCCAGCAGCTTAGCAAGGGGAGTGGATGGCTACACCTTC.

V usage is TRBV7-2 and J usage is TRBJ1-1; D might be TRBD1 (6 bases). From germline, CDR1 is SGHTA and CDR2 FQGNSA. Trimming stripped 1 base from V and 3 bases from J, with 12 bases between. The CDR3 loop spans 15 amino acids. In DNA, the CDR3 is TGTGCCAGCAGCTTAGTTGGGGGGGCCTACACTGAAGCTTTCTTT. Translating gives CASSLVGGAYTEAFF.

The chain employs TRBV20-1 and TRBJ2-3; the match to TRBD2 covers 8 bases. V lost 3 bases and J lost 5; bases outside the gene matches: 7. The CDR3 has 14 residues. The germline gives CDR1 DFQATT, CDR2 SNEGSKA (reference sequence). The CDR3 protein is CSASGAGGKDTQYF. DNA of the CDR3: TGCAGTGCTAGTGGCGCGGGAGGTAAAGATACGCAGTATTTT.